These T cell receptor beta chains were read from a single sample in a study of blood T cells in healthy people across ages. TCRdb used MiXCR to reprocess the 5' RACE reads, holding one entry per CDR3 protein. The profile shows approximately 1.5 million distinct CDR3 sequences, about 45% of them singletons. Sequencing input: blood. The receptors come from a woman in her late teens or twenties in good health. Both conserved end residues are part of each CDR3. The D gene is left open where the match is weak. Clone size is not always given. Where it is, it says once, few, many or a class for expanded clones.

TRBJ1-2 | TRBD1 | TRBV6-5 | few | CASSYGLTGRYGYTF | TGTGCCAGCAGTTACGGACTGACAGGGAGGTACGGCTACACCTTC
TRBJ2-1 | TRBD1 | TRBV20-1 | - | CSARAGTGGGWEQFF | TGCAGTGCTAGAGCCGGGACAGGGGGAGGATGGGAGCAGTTCTTC
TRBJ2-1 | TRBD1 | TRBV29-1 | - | CSVVRRQGIGNEQFF | TGCAGCGTTGTTCGGAGACAGGGTATCGGCAATGAGCAGTTCTTC
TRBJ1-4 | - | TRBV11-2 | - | CASSLEDKLFF | TGTGCCAGCAGCTTAGAGGACAAACTGTTTTTT
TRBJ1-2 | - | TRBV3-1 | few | CASRVQGSNYGYTF | TGTGCCAGCAGGGTACAGGGTTCGAACTATGGCTACACCTTC
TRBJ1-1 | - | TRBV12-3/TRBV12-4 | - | CASSQGHHRTEAFF | TGTGCCAGCAGTCAAGGACATCATCGGACTGAAGCTTTCTTT
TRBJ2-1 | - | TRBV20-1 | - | CSARGLGPGSYNEQFF | TGCAGTGCTAGGGGGCTAGGCCCCGGCTCCTACAATGAGCAGTTCTTC
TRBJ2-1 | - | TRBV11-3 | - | CASSVAPSIEQFF | TGTGCCAGCAGCGTAGCACCATCAATTGAGCAGTTCTTC
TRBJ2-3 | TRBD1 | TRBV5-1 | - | CASSLQGVVADTQYF | TGCGCCAGCAGCCTACAGGGGGTAGTGGCAGATACGCAGTATTTT
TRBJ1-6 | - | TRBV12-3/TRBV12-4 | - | CASSLSPFPLHF | TGTGCCAGCAGTTTATCCCCATTCCCCCTCCACTTT
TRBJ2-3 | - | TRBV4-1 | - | CTSSQFLGGDTQYF | TGCACCAGCAGCCAATTTCTAGGGGGGGATACGCAGTATTTT
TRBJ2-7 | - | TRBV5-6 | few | CASSLPLSSTDYEQYF | TGTGCCAGCAGCCTACCTCTGTCCAGTACCGACTACGAGCAGTACTTC
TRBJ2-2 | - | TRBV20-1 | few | CSARVSGNTGELFF | TGCAGTGCTAGAGTGTCAGGCAACACCGGGGAGCTGTTTTTT
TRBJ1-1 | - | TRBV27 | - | CASRIIGGPNTEAFF | TGTGCCAGCAGGATAATTGGGGGGCCGAACACTGAAGCTTTCTTT
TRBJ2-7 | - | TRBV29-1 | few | CSVAWSSYEQYF | TGCAGCGTTGCATGGAGCTCCTACGAGCAGTACTTC
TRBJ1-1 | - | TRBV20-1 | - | CSARPRLSTARTEAFF | TGCAGTGCTAGACCGCGTCTCTCCACAGCCCGCACTGAAGCTTTCTTT
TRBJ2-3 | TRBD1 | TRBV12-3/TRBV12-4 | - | CASRRGQVGMDTQYF | TGTGCCAGCAGACGGGGACAGGTGGGGATGGATACGCAGTATTTT
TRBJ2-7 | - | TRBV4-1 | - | CASSQDLGQGAYEQYF | TGCGCCAGCAGCCAAGATCTAGGTCAGGGCGCCTACGAGCAGTACTTC
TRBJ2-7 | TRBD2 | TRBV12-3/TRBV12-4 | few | CASSSGSTSGRFSYEQYF | TGTGCCAGCAGTTCCGGATCGACTAGCGGGAGGTTCTCCTACGAGCAGTACTTC
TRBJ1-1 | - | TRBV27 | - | CASRLGRSDANTEAFF | TGTGCCAGCAGGCTCGGGAGGTCGGATGCGAACACTGAAGCTTTCTTT
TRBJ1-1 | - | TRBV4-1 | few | CASSQARSRGLEAFF | TGCGCCAGCAGCCAGGCGAGGTCAAGGGGCCTCGAAGCTTTCTTT
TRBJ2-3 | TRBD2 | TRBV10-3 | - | CAITPGGPFGDTQYF | TGTGCCATCACCCCGGGAGGGCCTTTTGGAGATACGCAGTATTTT
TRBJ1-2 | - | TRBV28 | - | CASRNSYGYTF | TGTGCCAGCAGAAACAGTTATGGCTACACCTTC
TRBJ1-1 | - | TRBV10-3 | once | CATGGSGPMNTEAFF | TGTGCCACCGGCGGCTCGGGACCAATGAACACTGAAGCTTTCTTT
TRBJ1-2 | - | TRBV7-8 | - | CASSHRGGGGYTF | TGTGCCAGCAGCCACCGGGGGGGTGGGGGCTACACCTTC
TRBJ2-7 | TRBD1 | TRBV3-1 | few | CASRSGQGHEQYF | TGTGCCAGCAGATCGGGACAGGGCCACGAGCAGTACTTC
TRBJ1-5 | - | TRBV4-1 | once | CASSQEGRAGSQPQHF | TGCGCCAGCAGCCAAGAAGGCAGGGCAGGGAGTCAGCCCCAGCATTTT
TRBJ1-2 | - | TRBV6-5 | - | CASSYSFRSSNYGYTF | TGTGCCAGCAGTTACTCGTTCCGCAGCTCTAACTATGGCTACACCTTC
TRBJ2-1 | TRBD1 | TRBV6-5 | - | CASRGDRATYNEQFF | TGTGCCAGCAGGGGGGACAGGGCGACCTACAATGAGCAGTTCTTC
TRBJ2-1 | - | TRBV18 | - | CASSYAEGGYNEQFF | TGTGCCAGCTCATACGCCGAGGGGGGATACAATGAGCAGTTCTTC
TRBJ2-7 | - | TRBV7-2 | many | CASRGNSYEQYF | TGTGCCAGCAGAGGTAACTCCTACGAGCAGTACTTC
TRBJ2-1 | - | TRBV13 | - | CASSLMDSPGDEQFF | TGTGCCAGCAGCTTAATGGACTCTCCTGGGGATGAGCAGTTCTTC
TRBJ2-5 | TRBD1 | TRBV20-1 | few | CSASDPGQGMETQYF | TGCAGTGCTAGCGATCCGGGACAGGGGATGGAGACCCAGTACTTC